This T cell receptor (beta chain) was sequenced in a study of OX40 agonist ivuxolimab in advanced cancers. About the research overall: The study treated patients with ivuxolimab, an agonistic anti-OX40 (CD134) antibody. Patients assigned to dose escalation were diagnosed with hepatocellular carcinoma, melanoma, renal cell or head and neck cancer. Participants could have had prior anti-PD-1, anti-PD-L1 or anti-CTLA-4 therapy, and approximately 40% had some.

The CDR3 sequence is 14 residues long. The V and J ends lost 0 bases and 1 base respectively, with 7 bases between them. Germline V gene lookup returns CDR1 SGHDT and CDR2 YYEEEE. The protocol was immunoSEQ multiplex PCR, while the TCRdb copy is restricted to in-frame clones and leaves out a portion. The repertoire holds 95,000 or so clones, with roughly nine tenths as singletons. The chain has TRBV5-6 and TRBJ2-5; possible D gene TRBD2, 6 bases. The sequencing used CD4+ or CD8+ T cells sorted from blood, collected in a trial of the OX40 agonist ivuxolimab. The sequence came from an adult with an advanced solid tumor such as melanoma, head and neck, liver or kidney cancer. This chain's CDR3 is CASSLVAVQETQYF. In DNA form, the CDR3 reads TGTGCCAGCAGCTTGGTAGCGGTCCAAGAGACCCAGTACTTC.